One sample yielded the 26 T cell receptor beta chains listed below, sequenced in a study of blood T cell repertoires in COVID-19. Sequencing used immunoSEQ multiplex PCR; TCRdb keeps in-frame clones, though not all of them. The sample yields fewer than 85,000 clones, over 80% seen once. Sequencing input: peripheral blood. The receptors derive from a man between 45 and 60 years old with active COVID-19.

This sequence joins TRBV7-9 and TRBJ2-1, with 10 bases aligning to TRBD2. The CDR3 has 16 amino acids. The germline V gene has CDR1 SEHNR and CDR2 FQNEAQ (reference sequence). The V gene end was trimmed by 5 bases and the J gene end by 6 bases; junction bases not matched to a gene: 10. The CDR3, as DNA: TGTGCCAGCAGCCCCCCGGGGATAGCGGGAGGCAATGAGCAGTTCTTC. This encodes CASSPPGIAGGNEQFF.

The chain is built from TRBV4-1 and TRBJ2-3; TRBD2 agrees at 11 bases. The V gene's germline CDR1 is MGHRA and CDR2 YSYEKL. The CDR3 is 17 amino acids. V shed 5 bases, J shed 4 bases, and the junction held 11 bases outside the gene matches. CDR3 DNA: TGCGCCAGCAGCTCACGTAGCGGGGGGGCTGGGGCAGATACGCAGTATTTT. Its translation is CASSSRSGGAGADTQYF.

V gene TRBV7-3 combines with J gene TRBJ1-2; D is unresolved. The length of the CDR3 is 13 residues. Trimming pared 4 bases from V and 4 bases from J, leaving 10 bases between. The germline CDR1 and CDR2 sequences are SGHTA and FQGTGA. The CDR3 coding sequence is TGTGCCAGCAGCTCGACGGAGGGCTATGGCTACACCTTC. It is translated as CASSSTEGYGYTF.

The V gene is TRBV5-1, the J gene TRBJ2-1; TRBD1 agrees at 10 bases. From germline, CDR1 is SGHRS and CDR2 YFSETQ. Germline trimming cut 0 bases from V and 7 bases from J; bases unmatched to any gene: 4. CDR3 size: 15 residues. The DNA for the CDR3 is TGCGCCAGCAGCTTGGGGGGACAGGGGAAAAATGAGCAGTTCTTC. This codes for CASSLGGQGKNEQFF.

Only one count was recorded for this clone. The chain employs TRBV5-1 and TRBJ2-7, with 9 positions matching TRBD1. The ends lost 3 bases at V and 4 bases at J; junction bases unmatched: 5. The germline gives CDR1 SGHRS, CDR2 YFSETQ. The CDR3 sequence is 14 residues long. Here the CDR3 reads CASSSSGTGYEQYF. As DNA, the CDR3 is TGCGCCAGCAGCTCGTCCGGGACAGGGTACGAGCAGTACTTC. Full variable domain (missing parts from reference TRBV5-1 and TRBJ2-7): KAGVTQTPRYLIKTRGQQVTLSCSPISGHRSVSWYQQTPGQGLQFLFEYFSETQRNKGNFPGRFSGRQFSNSRSEMNVSTLELGDSALYLCASSSSGTGYEQYFGPGTRLTVT.

This chain joins TRBV6-5 and TRBJ1-1; D remains ambiguous. V lost 0 bases, J lost 2 bases, and 10 bases lay in between. Germline V gene data show CDR1 as MNHEY and CDR2 as SVGAGI. The CDR3 contains 15 residues. The CDR3 DNA sequence: TGTGCCAGCAGTTACTCGGGCAGAACAAACACTGAAGCTTTCTTT. Translation: CASSYSGRTNTEAFF.

The genes are TRBV27 and TRBJ2-5, with a tentative D call TRBD1 (7 bases). CDR1 is MNHEY, CDR2 SMNVEV, per germline (reference sequence). Trimming stripped 8 bases from V and 5 bases from J, with 9 bases between. The CDR3 has 11 residues. CDR3 residues: CASAGGETQYF. The CDR3 region has the DNA TGTGCCAGCGCAGGGGGGGAGACCCAGTACTTC.

The rearrangement joins TRBV19 to TRBJ1-6, with D uncertain. Germline values: CDR1 LNHDA, CDR2 SQIVND (reference sequence). V lost 2 bases to trimming and J lost 5 bases, with 10 bases between them. CDR3 size: 15 residues. CDR3 coding DNA: TGTGCCAGTAGTATACGCGTCGAGAATAATTCACCCCTCCACTTT. It encodes CASSIRVENNSPLHF.

This rearrangement joins TRBV12-3 or TRBV12-4 to TRBJ2-1; D may be TRBD2 (5 bases). The CDR3 sequence is 13 residues long. Trimming took 3 bases from V and 10 from J, leaving 13 bases between them. CDR3 in DNA: TGTGCCAGCAGTTTTCCGGGCCGCGGGGAGCAGTTCTTC. It specifies CASSFPGRGEQFF.

The rearrangement joins TRBV28 to TRBJ2-7; TRBD2 matches 11 bases. V shed 4 bases and J 5 bases; nucleotides not matched to a gene: 7. Germline V gives CDR1 MDHEN, CDR2 SYDVKM. This CDR3 contains 15 residues. The CDR3 loop reads CASSSLAGERNEQYF. In DNA, the CDR3 is TGTGCCAGCAGTTCACTAGCGGGAGAAAGGAACGAGCAGTACTTC.

The chain links TRBV5-1 to TRBJ2-7, with a possible D match to TRBD1 (5 bases). This CDR3 has 15 residues. Germline V gene data show CDR1 as SGHRS and CDR2 as YFSETQ. The V end lost 5 bases, the J end lost 0 bases, and 15 bases lay between the germline ends. The CDR3 loop reads CASRTEAPPSYEQYF. CDR3 coding DNA: TGCGCCAGCAGGACAGAAGCTCCGCCCTCCTACGAGCAGTACTTC.

This CDR3 reads CASSFSGTSSYNEQFF. The CDR3 region has the DNA TGTGCCAGCAGCTTCTCGGGAACAAGCTCCTACAATGAGCAGTTCTTC. The chain is built from TRBV7-6 and TRBJ2-1; TRBD2 might be the D (5 bases). The CDR3 has 16 residues. Trimming removed 3 bases at V and 0 bases at J, with 12 bases between. Germline CDR1 and CDR2: SGHVS and FNYEAQ.

V gene TRBV7-9 combines with J gene TRBJ2-1, with a tentative D call TRBD2 (6 bases). The germline V and J ends were trimmed by 2 bases and 8 bases, with 13 bases remaining between them. CDR1 and CDR2 (germline): SEHNR, FQNEAQ (reference sequence). The CDR3 covers 14 residues. CDR3 DNA: TGTGCCAGCAGCTTATTCGGGAGTGGTGATGAGCAGTTCTTC. It is translated as CASSLFGSGDEQFF.

This chain links TRBV6-1 with TRBJ2-7; TRBD2 might be the D (5 bases). This CDR3 is built from 15 residues. Trimming pared 3 bases from V and 0 bases from J, leaving 12 bases between. Per germline, CDR1 MNHNS and CDR2 SASEGT. CDR3 sequence (DNA): TGTGCCAGCAGTGATTGGACTGACTCCTCCTACGAGCAGTACTTC. It is translated as CASSDWTDSSYEQYF.

The chain has TRBV9 and TRBJ2-1, with TRBD1 matching 8 bases. The CDR3 totals 16 residues. CDR1 SGDLS and CDR2 YYNGEE come from the germline V gene. V was clipped by 0 bases and J by 6 bases; unmatched bases: 8. CDR3 residues: CASSVEPQGARNEQFF. DNA for the CDR3: TGTGCCAGCAGCGTAGAACCCCAGGGGGCGCGCAATGAGCAGTTCTTC.

CDR3 sequence (DNA): TGTGCCAGCAGCCTCTGGGGAGGGGATAACGGTGAAAAACTGTTTTTT. Amino acids: CASSLWGGDNGEKLFF. The J gene is TRBJ1-4, the V gene TRBV7-9, with D possibly being TRBD1 (5 bases). Germline V gene lookup returns CDR1 SEHNR and CDR2 FQNEAQ (reference sequence). The CDR3 consists of 16 residues. Trimming took 5 bases from V and 7 from J, leaving 20 bases between them.

The CDR3 sequence: CASSPTTDRQRGYTF. CDR3 DNA sequence: TGTGCCAGCAGTCCCACAACGGACAGACAGCGGGGCTACACCTTC. The V and J genes are TRBV28 and TRBJ1-2, with a weak D call TRBD1 (6 bases). Between the trimmed V and J ends, which lost 5 bases and 8 bases, there was a span of 21 bases. The V gene's germline CDR1 is MDHEN and CDR2 SYDVKM. CDR3 length: 15 residues.

This clone was found many times. The rearrangement uses TRBV25-1 and TRBJ2-2; 9 bases are shared with TRBD1. Unmatched junction bases numbered 3, after V lost 4 bases and J lost 3 bases. CDR3 length equals 15 residues. From germline, CDR1 is MGHDK and CDR2 SYGVNS. The CDR3, as DNA: TGTGCCAGCAGTGGGACAGGGGATCACACCGGGGAGCTGTTTTTT. This sequence encodes CASSGTGDHTGELFF.

V usage is TRBV2 and J usage is TRBJ1-5; tentatively, D is TRBD1 (6 bases). The V end lost 6 bases, the J end lost 5 bases, and 11 bases lay between the germline ends. There are 13 residues in the CDR3. In germline, CDR1 is SNHLY, CDR2 FYNNEI. The CDR3 is CASSANRDQPQHF. The CDR3 nucleotides are TGTGCCAGCAGCGCTAACAGGGATCAGCCCCAGCATTTT.

The gene calls are TRBV4-2 and TRBJ1-2; D perhaps matches TRBD1 (6 bases). The CDR3 is made up of 15 amino acids. Trimming removed 0 bases at V and 8 bases at J, with 16 bases between. In germline, CDR1 is LGHNA, CDR2 YNFKEQ. CDR3 nucleotides: TGTGCCAGCAGCCAAGATCGAAGGGGGAGAGGCGGCTACACCTTC. This codes for CASSQDRRGRGGYTF.

The rearrangement links TRBV28 to TRBJ1-1; D might be TRBD1 (6 bases). With 2 bases removed from V and 3 bases from J, the gap between germline ends came to 10 bases. The germline CDR1 and CDR2 sequences are MDHEN and SYDVKM. The CDR3 extends over 14 amino acids. Here the CDR3 reads CASSLRGAYTEAFF. Here the CDR3 DNA reads TGTGCCAGCAGTTTACGGGGGGCGTACACTGAAGCTTTCTTT.

The chain is built from TRBV6-5 and TRBJ2-7, with a weak D call TRBD2 (6 bases). V lost 8 bases to trimming and J lost 9 bases, with 17 bases between them. The CDR3 sequence is 12 residues long. The germline V gene has CDR1 MNHEY and CDR2 SVGAGI. CDR3 nucleotide sequence: TGTGCCAGCTCGGCAGGAGGGTCGGGGCAGTACTTC. Its translation: CASSAGGSGQYF.

This clone was picked up one time. The V call is TRBV4-3, the J call TRBJ2-3, with D perhaps TRBD2 (6 bases). V was shortened by 0 bases and J by 5 bases, with 18 bases between the two germline ends. Germline CDR1 is LGHNA and CDR2 is YSLEER. This CDR3 has 17 residues. The CDR3 sequence is CASSQDPSGVVGDTQYF. CDR3 in DNA: TGCGCCAGCAGCCAAGATCCTTCGGGGGTTGTAGGAGATACGCAGTATTTT.

This sequence joins TRBV6-5 and TRBJ2-2; D not resolved. The CDR3 runs to 14 residues. Germline V gives CDR1 MNHEY, CDR2 SVGAGI. Trimming cost V 9 bases and J 3 bases, with 14 bases left between them. This chain's CDR3 is CASAGVIDTGELFF. For the CDR3, the DNA is TGTGCCAGTGCTGGAGTGATCGACACCGGGGAGCTGTTTTTT.

In DNA form, the CDR3 reads TGTGCCAGCAGTGTCAGGGGAGCGAACACCGGGGAGCTGTTTTTT. Translated: CASSVRGANTGELFF. This chain connects TRBV28 to TRBJ2-2; D perhaps matches TRBD1 (6 bases). Germline lookup yields CDR1 MDHEN and CDR2 SYDVKM. The CDR3 contains 15 residues. The V and J ends lost 5 bases and 0 bases respectively, with 10 bases between them. The variable domain in full, completed from reference TRBV28 and TRBJ2-2, reads DVKVTQSSRYLVKRTGEKVFLECVQDMDHENMFWYRQDPGLGLRLIYFSYDVKMKEKGDIPEGYSVSREKKERFSLILESASTNQTSMYLCASSVRGANTGELFFGEGSRLTVL.

V and J are TRBV5-1 and TRBJ2-1; 9 nucleotides match TRBD1. Germline values: CDR1 SGHRS, CDR2 YFSETQ. The junction had 8 bases not matched to a gene; V was cut back by 5 bases and J by 2 bases. This CDR3 region has 16 residues. The CDR3 reads CASSLRQGGTYNEQFF. Here the CDR3 DNA reads TGCGCCAGCAGTTTGAGACAGGGGGGGACCTACAATGAGCAGTTCTTC.